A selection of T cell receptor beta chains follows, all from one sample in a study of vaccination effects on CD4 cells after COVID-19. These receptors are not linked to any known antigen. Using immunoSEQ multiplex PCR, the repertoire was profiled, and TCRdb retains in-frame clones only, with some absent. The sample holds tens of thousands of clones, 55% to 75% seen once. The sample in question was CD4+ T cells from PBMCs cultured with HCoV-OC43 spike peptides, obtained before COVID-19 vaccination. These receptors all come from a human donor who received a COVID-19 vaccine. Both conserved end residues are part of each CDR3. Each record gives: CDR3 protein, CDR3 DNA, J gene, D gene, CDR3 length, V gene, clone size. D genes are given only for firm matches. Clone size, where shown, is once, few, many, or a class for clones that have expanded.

CASSESGQSKRDTQYF	TGCGCCAGCAGTGAGTCAGGACAGTCGAAACGGGATACGCAGTATTTT	TRBJ2-3	.	16	TRBV10-1	once
CASSQPGETQYF	TGTGCCAGCAGCCAACCCGGGGAGACCCAGTACTTC	TRBJ2-5	.	12	TRBV3-1/TRBV3-2	.
CASSTSAAETQYF	TGTGCCAGCTCTACTAGCGCAGCGGAGACCCAGTACTTC	TRBJ2-5	TRBD2	13	TRBV3-1/TRBV3-2	.
CASSTPGTKHTGELFF	TGCGCCAGCAGTACACCCGGGACAAAACACACCGGGGAGCTGTTTTTT	TRBJ2-2	.	16	TRBV10-1	few
CASSERGTSGRYEQYF	TGCGCCAGCAGTGAGCGAGGGACTAGCGGGAGGTACGAGCAGTACTTC	TRBJ2-7	TRBD2	16	TRBV10-2	.
CSVKAQETQYF	TGCAGTGTTAAAGCACAAGAGACCCAGTACTTC	TRBJ2-5	.	11	TRBV20-1	few
CASSGQNGNTIYF	TGTGCCAGCAGCGGACAGAATGGAAACACCATATATTTT	TRBJ1-3	.	13	TRBV2	few
CATSDWEHRADYGYTF	TGTGCCACCAGTGATTGGGAGCACAGGGCTGACTATGGCTACACCTTC	TRBJ1-2	.	16	TRBV24-1	few
CASSEDRVKDTQYF	TGTGCCAGCAGTGAGGACAGGGTGAAAGATACGCAGTATTTT	TRBJ2-3	TRBD1	14	TRBV6-2/TRBV6-3	few
CASSDSYNQPQHF	TGTGCCAGCAGTGACAGTTACAATCAGCCCCAGCATTTT	TRBJ1-5	.	13	TRBV12-3/TRBV12-4	few
CASSPRRGSNQPQHF	TGCGCCAGCAGCCCGAGGCGGGGTAGCAATCAGCCCCAGCATTTT	TRBJ1-5	.	15	TRBV4-1	.
CASGSEGLYGYTF	TGTGCTAGTGGTTCTGAAGGACTATATGGCTACACCTTC	TRBJ1-2	.	13	TRBV12-5	once
CASSVEWNEQFF	TGTGCCAGCAGCGTAGAGTGGAATGAGCAGTTCTTC	TRBJ2-1	.	12	TRBV11-2	.
CASSLYNRRAETQYF	TGTGCCAGCAGCTTATATAACCGTAGGGCGGAGACCCAGTACTTC	TRBJ2-5	.	15	TRBV7-2	.
CASSQGENTEAFF	TGTGCCAGCAGCCAAGGGGAGAACACTGAAGCTTTCTTT	TRBJ1-1	.	13	TRBV4-2	once
CASSFYAGSGEQYF	TGTGCCAGCAGCTTCTATGCGGGGTCGGGAGAGCAGTACTTC	TRBJ2-7	.	14	TRBV5-8	.
CASRRTGNQPQHF	TGTGCCAGCAGGCGGACAGGGAATCAGCCCCAGCATTTT	TRBJ1-5	TRBD1	13	TRBV6-5	once
CASSQDQGQKHNYGYTF	TGTGCCAGCAGCCAAGATCAGGGGCAGAAACATAACTATGGCTACACCTTC	TRBJ1-2	.	17	TRBV14	.